One and the same sample provided the 2 T cell receptor beta chains below, sequenced in a study of T cells after yellow fever vaccination. TCRdb fed the 5' RACE reads into MiXCR, producing one record per CDR3 protein. The sample has around 310,000 distinct CDR3 sequences, about 8.7% seen once. Sequencing was performed on PBMCs, taken on the day of the first yellow fever vaccination. These receptor sequences come from a man aged 18 to 29 who received the YFV17D yellow fever vaccine.

The chain carries TRBV20-1 and TRBJ2-5; 10 nucleotides agree with TRBD2. The CDR3 is made up of 15 amino acids. Trimming took 3 bases from V and 7 from J; bases not matched to a gene: 11. Germline loops: CDR1 DFQATT, CDR2 SNEGSKA (reference sequence). The CDR3: CSASGLAEEGRTQYF. For the CDR3, the DNA is TGCAGTGCTAGCGGACTAGCGGAGGAAGGGAGGACCCAGTACTTC.

The V gene is TRBV5-1, the J gene TRBJ2-4; D may match TRBD1 or TRBD2 (5 bases each). CDR3 length: 17 residues. Trimming took off 3 bases at V and 0 bases at J, with 16 bases between the two ends. Germline V gene sequence: CDR1 SGHRS, CDR2 YFSETQ. In DNA form, the CDR3 reads TGCGCCAGCAGCTGGGGGACGGTACAACTAGCCAAAAACATTCAGTACTTC. Translation: CASSWGTVQLAKNIQYF. The complete variable domain, with remaining parts taken from reference TRBV5-1 and TRBJ2-4, reads KAGVTQTPRYLIKTRGQQVTLSCSPISGHRSVSWYQQTPGQGLQFLFEYFSETQRNKGNFPGRFSGRQFSNSRSEMNVSTLELGDSALYLCASSWGTVQLAKNIQYFGAGTRLSVL.